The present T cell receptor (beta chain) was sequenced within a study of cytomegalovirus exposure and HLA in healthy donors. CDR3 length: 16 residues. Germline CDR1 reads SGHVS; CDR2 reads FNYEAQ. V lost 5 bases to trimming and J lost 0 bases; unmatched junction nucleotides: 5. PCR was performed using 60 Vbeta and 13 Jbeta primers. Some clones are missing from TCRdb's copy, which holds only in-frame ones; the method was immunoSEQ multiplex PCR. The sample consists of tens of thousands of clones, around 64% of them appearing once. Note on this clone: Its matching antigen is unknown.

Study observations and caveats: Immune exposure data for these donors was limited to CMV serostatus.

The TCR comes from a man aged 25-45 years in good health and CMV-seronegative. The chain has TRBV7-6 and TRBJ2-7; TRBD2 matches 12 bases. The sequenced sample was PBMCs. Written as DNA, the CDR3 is TGTGCCAGCAGCGCCGGGACTAGCGGGTCCTCCTACGAGCAGTACTTC. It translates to CASSAGTSGSSYEQYF.